This T cell receptor beta chain was documented in a study of radiotherapy plus CTLA-4 blockade in lung cancer. In the study overall: Disease control was present in roughly 29% of patients, and objective responses in approximately 19%. Study observations and caveats: Tumor-origin TCR clones grew in blood after radiotherapy plus ipilimumab. How blood T cell clones changed early, along with interferon-beta, reportedly forecast response best.

Some clones are missing from TCRdb's copy, which holds only in-frame ones; the method was immunoSEQ multiplex PCR. The table lists around 29,000 clones, approximately 80% of them singletons. Chemo-refractory metastatic non-small-cell lung cancer patients were treated with focal radiation plus CTLA-4 blockade with ipilimumab. For this clone: What it binds is not known.

Germline CDR1 is MGHRA and CDR2 is YSYEKL. The CDR3 sequence is 16 residues long. The J segment lost 2 bases and the V segment lost 1 base, leaving 4 bases of the junction unmatched. The sample was peripheral blood, taken from a patient treated with radiotherapy plus ipilimumab. The rearrangement links TRBV4-1 to TRBJ2-7; 11 bases line up with TRBD2. The source is a human donor with non-small cell lung cancer that progressed on radiotherapy plus ipilimumab. The CDR3 DNA is TGCGCCAGCAGCCAAGGACTAGCGGGGACTACCTACGAGCAGTACTTC. Protein sequence: CASSQGLAGTTYEQYF.